This T cell receptor beta chain was profiled in a study of blood T cells in healthy people across ages (dated by TCRdb to the mid-2010s). About the investigation overall: In model experiments, template switching captured roughly one uniquely barcoded TCR beta cDNA molecule for every two T cells. Using the same blood draw, the study looked at two additional independent replicas of 1 million unique cDNA reads for two donors, one aged 18 to 29 and the other aged 80 or older. To track age-related changes in TCR beta repertoire diversity, the study relied on deep sequencing normalized with unique cDNA molecular identifiers. To avoid experimental bias, donors of different ages were spread randomly across the sequencing lanes. The donors were divided into four age groups: young (average around 17 years), middle-aged (roughly 42), aged (about 60) and long-lived (roughly 88).

This clonotype was detected a few times. The target of this receptor is not known. Per-nucleotide qualities are absent, and no much larger clonotype sits a single base away. Based on the germline V gene (reference sequence), the CDR1 and CDR2 sequences are DFQATT and SNEGSKA. Spanning cysteine to phenylalanine, the CDR3 consists of 12 amino acids. Only the CDR3 region is kept as DNA, spanning 36 bases read in frame from base 1. V loses 5 bases, J loses 1 base, and the germline ends lie 8 bases apart. What the research found in general, with its limitations: Observed TCR beta diversity per million T cells fell roughly linearly with age, and a significant reduction was already apparent by age around 39. Total diversity estimates from one million sequenced T cells were considered lower bounds and underestimates. Compared with the aged group, the long-lived group had more naive CD4+ T cells, fewer expanded clones and increased TCR diversity, a pattern suggesting age selection. Since profiling was done on bulk unsorted PBMCs, naive and antigen-experienced compartments could not be conclusively compared. Donor CMV infection status was unknown, potentially confounding age-related changes in expanded clonotypes. Observed TCR beta diversity correlated strongly with the percentage of naive T cells measured by flow cytometry.

The protocol used for the library was 5' RACE. Sequencing instrument: Illumina HiSeq 2500. The second PCR ran for roughly 7 to 12 cycles and used a J-beta primer mix along with a sample-barcoded 5' primer. A unique molecular identifier was introduced onto each TCR beta cDNA molecule by a template-switch 5' adaptor carrying 12 random nucleotides. At least 2.5 million CDR3-containing paired-end reads were obtained from each sample. First-strand cDNA was synthesized from all RNA with the Mint cDNA synthesis kit, primed by a TRBC-specific oligonucleotide. Following uracil-DNA glycosylase treatment, a first 18-cycle PCR with universal primers M1SS and BC2_uni_R was performed on all cDNA. The original pipeline was this. Each sample was normalized by randomly selecting 1 million high-quality reads, each carrying a distinct molecular identifier. Reads with shared molecular identifiers were discarded instead of being binned into consensus sequences. MiTCR, with a Q25 quality threshold and the strictest error-elimination algorithm, was used for CDR3 identification, clonotype clustering and error correction. A nonparametric unseen species model with Euler transformation was used to estimate lower-bound total TCR beta diversity. TCRdb trimmed the raw reads at Q25, called clones with MiXCR and kept productive beta chains. Every distinct CDR3 protein forms one entry, paired with its most common genes and DNA. The authors' filters were not applied to this entry. This sample gives about 1.8 million distinct CDR3 sequences in total; around half of them show up just once. Jointly, the top ten make up less than 2.5% of the sample.

The donors were 40 or so Caucasian individuals from Russia, aged about 6 to 100 years, who were systemically healthy. Approximately 9.3 milliliters of peripheral blood were collected from each donor into EDTA-treated Vacutainer tubes. PBMCs were isolated by Ficoll-Paque density-gradient centrifugation, with at least 6 million obtained per sample. Trizol reagent was used to extract total RNA from the PBMCs, yielding at least 5.5 micrograms per sample. Naive CD45RAhigh/CD27high T cell percentages were measured by flow cytometry on a PBMC aliquot from every donor. Sequenced sample: blood. The receptor comes from a woman aged 40-49 years in good health. The V and J segments used are TRBV20-1 and TRBJ2-5; a weak D assignment points to TRBD2 (5 bases agree). The DNA sequence is as follows: TGCAGTGCTTCGGGATTCCAAGAGACCCAGTACTTC. Its coded protein is CSASGFQETQYF.